This TCR beta chain was recovered during a study of CD8 T cells in Susac syndrome. Points on this clonotype: Antigen unknown.

The patients with Susac syndrome satisfied recently defined diagnostic criteria for either definite or probable disease. Notes on the study in general: Where Susac syndrome CD4+ T cell repertoires were concerned, no clonal expansion was evident.

RNA was extracted with the RNeasy kit, and a quantity of roughly 0.45 to 1 ug was reverse transcribed using random hexamers. Amplification of TCR beta CDR3 by immunoSEQ multiplex PCR spanned 54 Vbeta and 13 Jbeta. TCRdb processed the immunoSEQ multiplex PCR reads anew with MiXCR; each CDR3 protein has one entry. Altogether roughly 200,000 distinct CDR3 sequences are present, 85% to 95% being singletons, with the ten largest covering 0.12%. Sample: CD4+ T cells from PBMCs. The origin of this receptor is a human donor with Susac syndrome.

The chain's CDR3 is CASQGRKTQYF. The DNA for the CDR3 is TGTGCCTCACAGGGGAGGAAGACCCAGTACTTC. The rearrangement links TRBV10-3 to TRBJ2-5; D might be TRBD1 (7 bases). V was shortened by 11 bases and J by 6 bases, with 13 bases between the two germline ends. The CDR3 is made up of 11 amino acids. The germline gives CDR1 ENHRY, CDR2 SYGVKD.